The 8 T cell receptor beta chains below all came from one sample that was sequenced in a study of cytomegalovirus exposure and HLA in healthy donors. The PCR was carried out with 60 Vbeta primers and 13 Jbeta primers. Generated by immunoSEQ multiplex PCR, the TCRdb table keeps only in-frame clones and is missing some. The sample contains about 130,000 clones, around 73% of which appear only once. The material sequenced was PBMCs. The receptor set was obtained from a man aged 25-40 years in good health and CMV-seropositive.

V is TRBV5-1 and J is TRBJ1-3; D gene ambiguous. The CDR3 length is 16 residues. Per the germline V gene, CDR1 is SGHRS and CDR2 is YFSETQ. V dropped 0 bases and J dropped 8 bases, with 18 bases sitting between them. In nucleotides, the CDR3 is TGCGCCAGCAGCTTGGGTCGGCCATCCGGACTGGACACCATATATTTT. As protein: CASSLGRPSGLDTIYF.

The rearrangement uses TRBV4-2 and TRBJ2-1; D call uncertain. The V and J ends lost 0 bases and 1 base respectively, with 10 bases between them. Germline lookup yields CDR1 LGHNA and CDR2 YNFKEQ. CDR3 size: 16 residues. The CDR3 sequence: CASSQEPRVSYNEQFF. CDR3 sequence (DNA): TGTGCCAGCAGCCAAGAACCCCGGGTATCCTACAATGAGCAGTTCTTC.

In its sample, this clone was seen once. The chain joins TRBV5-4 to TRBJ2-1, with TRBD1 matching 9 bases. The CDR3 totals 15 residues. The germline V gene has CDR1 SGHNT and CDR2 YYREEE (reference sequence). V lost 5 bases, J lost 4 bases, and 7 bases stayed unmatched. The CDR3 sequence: CASSRDRGVYNEQFF. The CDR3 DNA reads TGTGCCAGCAGTCGTGACAGGGGGGTTTACAATGAGCAGTTCTTC.

CDR3 sequence reads: CASSVAKAGVVTGELFF. CDR3 nucleotides: TGTGCCAGCAGCGTAGCGAAGGCAGGGGTGGTCACCGGGGAGCTGTTTTTT. This chain uses TRBV9 with TRBJ2-2, with D possibly TRBD1 on 6 matching bases. The CDR3 sequence is 17 residues long. Germline V gene data show CDR1 as SGDLS and CDR2 as YYNGEE. V lost 0 bases to trimming and J lost 4 bases, with 16 bases between them.

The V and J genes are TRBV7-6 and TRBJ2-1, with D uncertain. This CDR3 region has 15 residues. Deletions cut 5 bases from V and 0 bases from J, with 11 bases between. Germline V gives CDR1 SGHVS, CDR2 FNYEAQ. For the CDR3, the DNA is TGTGCCAGCAGCCTAGGGTCCAGCTCCTACAATGAGCAGTTCTTC. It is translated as CASSLGSSSYNEQFF.

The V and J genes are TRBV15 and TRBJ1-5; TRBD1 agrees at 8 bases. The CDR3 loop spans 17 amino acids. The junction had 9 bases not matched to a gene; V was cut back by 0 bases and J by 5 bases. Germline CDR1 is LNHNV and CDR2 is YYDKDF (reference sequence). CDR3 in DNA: TGTGCCACCAGCAGAGATCCGGGACAGGAGGTTCATCAGCCCCAGCATTTT. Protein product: CATSRDPGQEVHQPQHF.

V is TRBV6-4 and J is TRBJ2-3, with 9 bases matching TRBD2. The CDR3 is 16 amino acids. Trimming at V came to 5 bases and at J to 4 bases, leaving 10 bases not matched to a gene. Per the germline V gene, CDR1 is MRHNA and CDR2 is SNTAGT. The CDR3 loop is CASSRYSGSSSDTQYF. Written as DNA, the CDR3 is TGTGCCAGCAGTCGTTATAGCGGGAGTAGTTCAGATACGCAGTATTTT.

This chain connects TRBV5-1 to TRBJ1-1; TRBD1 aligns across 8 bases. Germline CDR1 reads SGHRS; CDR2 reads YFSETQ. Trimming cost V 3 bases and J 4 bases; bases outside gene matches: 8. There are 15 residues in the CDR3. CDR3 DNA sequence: TGCGCCAGCAGCTACTGGACAGGGCGATCCACTGAAGCTTTCTTT. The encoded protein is CASSYWTGRSTEAFF. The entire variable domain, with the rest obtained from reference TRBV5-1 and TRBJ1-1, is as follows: KAGVTQTPRYLIKTRGQQVTLSCSPISGHRSVSWYQQTPGQGLQFLFEYFSETQRNKGNFPGRFSGRQFSNSRSEMNVSTLELGDSALYLCASSYWTGRSTEAFFGQGTRLTVV.